A selection of T cell receptor beta chains follows, all from one sample in a study of blood T cells in healthy people across ages. TCRdb recomputed calls from the 5' RACE reads with MiXCR, one row per CDR3 protein. The sample carries 1.5 million to 2 million distinct CDR3 sequences, approximately 28% recorded once. The sample consisted of blood. The receptors shown here come from a woman aged 25-40 years in good health. Both conserved end residues are part of each CDR3. D genes are given only for firm matches. Only part of the rows carry a size: once, few, many, or a class if the clone is expanded.

V gene	D gene	J gene	clone size	CDR3 DNA	CDR3 protein
TRBV20-1	.	TRBJ2-1	.	TGCAGTGCTAGGGCTACCCGGGACTTATACAATGAGCAGTTCTTC	CSARATRDLYNEQFF
TRBV6-1	TRBD2	TRBJ2-2	few	TGTGCCAGCAGGCGGACTAGCGGGACTCCTTATACCGGGGAGCTGTTTTTT	CASRRTSGTPYTGELFF
TRBV20-1	.	TRBJ2-5	many	TGCAGTGCTAGAGAGGGATACAAGGAGACCCAGTACTTC	CSAREGYKETQYF
TRBV7-9	.	TRBJ2-7	few	TGTGCCAGCAGCTTAGTCGAGGGGGGGGCCTGGGAGCAGTACTTC	CASSLVEGGAWEQYF
TRBV10-3	.	TRBJ2-4	many	TGTGCCATCAGTGCCGTGGGGGCGGGGGTTGCCAAAAACATTCAGTACTTC	CAISAVGAGVAKNIQYF
TRBV29-1	.	TRBJ2-1	.	TGCAGCGTTGAAGGTGGCGGCGTAGGGGGATCCTACAATGAGCAGTTCTTC	CSVEGGGVGGSYNEQFF
TRBV12-3/TRBV12-4	.	TRBJ2-7	many	TGTGCCAGCAGTTTAGTCATCGGAAGACCGGGCGAGCAGTACTTC	CASSLVIGRPGEQYF
TRBV7-9	TRBD1	TRBJ2-1	.	TGTGCCAGCAGCGACCCAGCCGGGACAGGGAACAATGAGCAGTTTTTC	CASSDPAGTGNNEQFF
TRBV20-1	TRBD1	TRBJ1-6	.	TGCAGTGCTAGGACAGGGGATAATTCACCCCTCCACTTT	CSARTGDNSPLHF
TRBV29-1	.	TRBJ1-5	few	TGCAGCTTATGGGGCCCTCCGAGGAATCAGCCCCAGCATTTT	CSLWGPPRNQPQHF
TRBV15	.	TRBJ2-5	many	TGTGCCACCAGCAGAGATTGGGCAGGGAATCTGGTACAAGAGACCCAGTACTTC	CATSRDWAGNLVQETQYF
TRBV6-5	TRBD2	TRBJ2-1	.	TGTGCCAGCAGTTACCGGGCTATGCGGGAGCACACCTACAATGAGCAGTTCTTC	CASSYRAMREHTYNEQFF
TRBV6-6	TRBD1	TRBJ2-7	many	TGTGCCAGCAGTGGGACAGGGGGGACCTACGAGCAGTACTTC	CASSGTGGTYEQYF
TRBV20-1	.	TRBJ2-5	many	TGCAGTGCTAGGGATGGCTTCCAAGAGACCCAGTACTTC	CSARDGFQETQYF
TRBV12-5	TRBD2	TRBJ2-7	.	TGTGCTAGTGGCAAAGCCGGGACTAGCGACGACGAGCAGTACTTC	CASGKAGTSDDEQYF
TRBV5-5	.	TRBJ1-1	.	TGTGCCAGCAGCTTATCTCACACTCGAACAGGAAGATGGGCTTTCTTT	CASSLSHTRTGRWAFF
TRBV20-1	.	TRBJ1-6	.	TGCAGTGCGACCGCCTGGGACGATTCACCCCTCCACTTT	CSATAWDDSPLHF
TRBV7-2	.	TRBJ2-3	.	TGTGCCAGCAGCCCTCCCTCATTACGCGATACGCAGTATTTT	CASSPPSLRDTQYF
TRBV7-9	.	TRBJ2-7	.	TGTGCCGGCACACAGCAAGCACAGAGCTCCTACGAGCAGTACTTC	CAGTQQAQSSYEQYF
TRBV10-3	.	TRBJ2-3	many	TGTGCCATCAGTCAAATCAACAAGGACAGCACAGATACGCAGTATTTT	CAISQINKDSTDTQYF
TRBV7-6	TRBD2	TRBJ2-3	few	TGTGCCAGCACCTTAGCGGGGAGCACAGATACGCAGTATTTT	CASTLAGSTDTQYF
TRBV29-1	.	TRBJ2-7	many	TGCAGCGTGGGTCTAGGTCTCTCGGACGAGCAGTACTTC	CSVGLGLSDEQYF
TRBV11-2	.	TRBJ2-7	.	TGTGCCAGCAGCCCCCGTGTTGGCGGGCGTACCTACGAGCAGTACTTC	CASSPRVGGRTYEQYF
TRBV10-3	.	TRBJ2-7	.	TGTGCCATCAGGGAAGACGGAACCTGCGAGCAGTACTTC	CAIREDGTCEQYF
TRBV20-1	TRBD2	TRBJ2-7	few	TGCAGTGCTGCGACTAGCGGGGGAACCTACGAGCAGTACTTC	CSAATSGGTYEQYF
TRBV20-1	TRBD1	TRBJ1-1	.	TGCAGTGCTAGAGATAAGGGGACAGGGAGGATGGCTTTCTTT	CSARDKGTGRMAFF
TRBV20-1	.	TRBJ1-2	few	TGCAGTGCTGCCCACCCCGCTAACTATGGCTACACCTTC	CSAAHPANYGYTF
TRBV20-1	.	TRBJ2-5	many	TGCAGTGCTAGATCGGGCCGGGAGCGCCAAGAGACCCAGTACTTC	CSARSGRERQETQYF
TRBV20-1	.	TRBJ1-2	.	TGCAGTGCTCCTTATAACTATGGCTACACCTTC	CSAPYNYGYTF
TRBV11-3	.	TRBJ2-1	.	TGTGCCAGCAGCTTAGATCGGGCCGACTCCTACAATGAGCAGTTCTTC	CASSLDRADSYNEQFF
TRBV10-3	.	TRBJ1-5	.	TGTGCCATCAGTGAGTCGGGGGGGGTGAATCAGCCCCAGCATTTT	CAISESGGVNQPQHF
TRBV4-1	TRBD1	TRBJ2-7	.	TGCGCCAGCAGCCAGTCGGGACAGGACCCGTTGTACGAGCAGTACTTC	CASSQSGQDPLYEQYF
TRBV7-2	TRBD2	TRBJ2-1	few	TGTGCCAGCAGTTCGAGCGGGGGGAGGAATGAGCAGTTCTTC	CASSSSGGRNEQFF
TRBV6-6	.	TRBJ1-2	few	TGTGCCAGCGGCTACACAACCTATGGCTACACCTTC	CASGYTTYGYTF
TRBV20-1	TRBD2	TRBJ2-7	many	TGCAGTGCTAGTTCGGGAGGGACATACGAGCAGTACTTC	CSASSGGTYEQYF
TRBV14	TRBD2	TRBJ2-7	few	TGTGCCAGCAGCCCAGCGGGAGTAACGGCCGAGCAGTACTTC	CASSPAGVTAEQYF
TRBV6-2/TRBV6-3	.	TRBJ2-1	few	TGTGCCAGCAGCATTACGGGACTCTACAATGAGCAGTTCTTC	CASSITGLYNEQFF
TRBV7-9	.	TRBJ2-7	few	TGTGCCAGCAGCTTCGCTGGGGAAGGCGAGCAGTACTTC	CASSFAGEGEQYF
TRBV7-9	TRBD2	TRBJ2-1	few	TGTGCCAGCAGCTGGCGAGCGGGGGGATATGAGCAGTTCTTC	CASSWRAGGYEQFF
TRBV12-3/TRBV12-4	TRBD2	TRBJ2-7	many	TGTGCCAGCCGTAGGACTAGCGGGGCCTACGAGCAGTACTTC	CASRRTSGAYEQYF
TRBV3-1	TRBD1	TRBJ2-6	many	TGTGCCAGCAGCCAAAGACAGGGGGCTGGGGCCAACGTCCTGACTTTC	CASSQRQGAGANVLTF
TRBV20-1	.	TRBJ1-6	.	TGCAGTGCTAGGGGCCGGGTCGACTATAATTCACCCCTCCACTTT	CSARGRVDYNSPLHF
TRBV4-1	.	TRBJ2-5	many	TGCGCCAGCAGCCAAGATGGGCAAGAGACCCAGTACTTC	CASSQDGQETQYF
TRBV20-1	TRBD1	TRBJ2-5	.	TGCAGTGCTCCCGGGACAGGGGTGAATGATCAGTACTTC	CSAPGTGVNDQYF
TRBV3-1	TRBD2	TRBJ2-1	few	TGTGCCAGCAGCCGAACACTAGCGGGGAGCCACAATGAGCAGTTCTTC	CASSRTLAGSHNEQFF
TRBV5-1	.	TRBJ2-7	.	TGCGCCAGCAGCCCCACGACACGCACCTACGAGCAGTACTTC	CASSPTTRTYEQYF
TRBV12-3/TRBV12-4	TRBD2	TRBJ2-1	.	TGTGCCAGCGGACGAACTAGCGGGGGCCACAATGAGCAGTTCTTC	CASGRTSGGHNEQFF
TRBV9	.	TRBJ1-1	.	TGTGCCAGCAGCTCGTTCTTGGAGAGCCTGAACACTGAAGCTTTCTTT	CASSSFLESLNTEAFF
TRBV28	.	TRBJ1-1	.	TGTGCCAGCCAACCCTCTTTGAACACTGAAGCTTTCTTT	CASQPSLNTEAFF
TRBV5-1	.	TRBJ2-1	.	TGCGCCAACAGCTTCCCTACTACAGGGATCCATGAGCAGTTCTTC	CANSFPTTGIHEQFF